What follows is one T cell receptor (beta chain) and its context. These data belong to a study of blood T cells in healthy people across ages. There are 16 residues in the CDR3. The V end was cut by 1 base, the J end by 3 bases, with 13 bases between. The germline gives CDR1 SGHTA, CDR2 FQGNSA. A sample-barcoded 5' primer and a J-beta primer mix were used in a second PCR of roughly 6 to 12 cycles. TCRdb re-derived calls from the 5' RACE reads in MiXCR, one entry per CDR3 protein. The table lists approximately 1,000,000 distinct CDR3 sequences, around 45% of them singletons. The rearrangement links TRBV7-2 to TRBJ2-1; no definite D call. Sequenced input: blood. This TCR was sampled from a woman aged 55-69 years in good health. The CDR3 coding sequence is TGTGCCAGCAGCTTAGTTGCGGACCACCGCTACAATGAGCAGTTCTTC. Residues: CASSLVADHRYNEQFF.